These 27 T cell receptor beta chains originate from one sample sequenced in a study of blood T cell repertoires in COVID-19. Using immunoSEQ multiplex PCR, the repertoire was profiled, and TCRdb retains in-frame clones only, with some absent. The sample contains tens of thousands of clones, under 85% of which appear only once. Sample: peripheral blood. The receptors here all came from a human donor in a cohort sampled during active COVID-19.

The chain uses TRBV11-3 and TRBJ2-1; 8 bases fit TRBD2. Germline V CDR1 and CDR2: SGHNT, YENEEA. V shed 6 bases, J shed 2 bases, and the junction held 6 bases outside the gene matches. The CDR3 consists of 15 residues. CDR3: CASSWDSGTYNEQFF. The CDR3 nucleotides are TGTGCCAGCAGTTGGGATAGCGGGACCTACAATGAGCAGTTCTTC.

The chain is built from TRBV23-1 and TRBJ2-3; TRBD1 agrees at 7 bases. TRBV23-1 is noted as an ORF with a role that remains uncertain. V trimming: 8 bases; J trimming: 5 bases; junction bases outside the gene matches: 10. The CDR3 spans 14 residues. The CDR3 DNA reads as TGCGCCAGCTCTCCACGGGCAGGGGGAGATACGCAGTATTTT. Translated, it gives CASSPRAGGDTQYF.

CDR3: CASSVESGANVLTF. The CDR3 region has the DNA TGTGCCAGCAGCGTAGAGAGTGGGGCCAACGTCCTGACTTTC. This chain joins TRBV9 and TRBJ2-6; no definite D call. This CDR3 is 14 amino acids long. The V end lost 0 bases, the J end lost 3 bases, and 4 bases lay between the germline ends. From germline, CDR1 is SGDLS and CDR2 YYNGEE.

This clone was seen just once. The V and J genes are TRBV5-1 and TRBJ2-7, with D possibly matching TRBD2 (6 bases). Looked up from germline, CDR1 is SGHRS and CDR2 is YFSETQ. The germline V and J ends were trimmed by 4 bases and 2 bases, with 16 bases remaining between them. This CDR3 is built from 15 residues. CDR3 in amino acids: CASSRDSIGAYEQYF. The CDR3 DNA reads TGCGCCAGCAGCAGGGACTCGATAGGCGCCTACGAGCAGTACTTC. Using reference TRBV5-1 and TRBJ2-7 for the parts outside the CDR3, the full variable domain is KAGVTQTPRYLIKTRGQQVTLSCSPISGHRSVSWYQQTPGQGLQFLFEYFSETQRNKGNFPGRFSGRQFSNSRSEMNVSTLELGDSALYLCASSRDSIGAYEQYFGPGTRLTVT.

This chain connects TRBV20-1 to TRBJ2-7, with 13 bases fitting TRBD2. The length of the CDR3 is 11 residues. Germline CDR1 DFQATT, CDR2 SNEGSKA (reference sequence). The CDR3 sequence: CSGTSGIEQYF. The CDR3 region has the DNA TGCAGCGGGACTAGCGGGATCGAGCAGTACTTC.

V is TRBV5-1 and J is TRBJ1-1, with D possibly being TRBD1 (6 bases). CDR3 length: 14 residues. The germline gives CDR1 SGHRS, CDR2 YFSETQ. V lost 0 bases to trimming and J lost 5 bases, with 11 bases between them. CDR3 loop: CASSLGERGTEAFF. In DNA form, the CDR3 reads TGCGCCAGCAGCTTGGGGGAGAGGGGGACTGAAGCTTTCTTT.

V usage is TRBV6-1 and J usage is TRBJ1-6, with D perhaps TRBD1 (6 bases). Trimming took off 4 bases at V and 0 bases at J, with 10 bases between the two ends. Germline CDR1 MNHNS, CDR2 SASEGT. CDR3 length: 16 residues. The CDR3 DNA sequence: TGTGCCAGCAGTGGATACAGGGTCTCCTATAATTCACCCCTCCACTTT. Translated: CASSGYRVSYNSPLHF.

The chain employs TRBV5-5 and TRBJ1-1; D is perhaps TRBD1 (6 bases). Germline CDR1 SGHKS, CDR2 YYEKEE (reference sequence). This CDR3 is 15 amino acids long. V shed 4 bases and J shed 2 bases, with 15 bases lying between them. The CDR3 DNA is TGTGCCAGCAGCATTATGGACAGCCCTAACACTGAAGCTTTCTTT. Its protein product is CASSIMDSPNTEAFF.

The J gene is TRBJ2-5, the V gene TRBV9, with D hard to call. CDR1 is SGDLS and CDR2 is YYNGEE in the germline V gene. There are 14 residues in the CDR3. V dropped 0 bases and J dropped 5 bases, with 11 bases sitting between them. The CDR3 DNA is TGTGCCAGCAGCGTAGGAGGTTCTCGGGAGACCCAGTACTTC. This encodes CASSVGGSRETQYF. Supplemented by reference TRBV9 and TRBJ2-5, the full variable domain reads DSGVTQTPKHLITATGQRVTLRCSPRSGDLSVYWYQQSLDQGLQFLIQYYNGEERAKGNILERFSAQQFPDLHSELNLSSLELGDSALYFCASSVGGSRETQYFGPGTRLLVL.

In its sample, this clone was seen once. The chain combines TRBV5-4 with TRBJ2-7; a weak D match, TRBD1 (6 bases). The CDR3 has 17 amino acids. V shed 4 bases and J shed 0 bases, with 20 bases lying between them. Germline CDR1 reads SGHNT; CDR2 reads YYREEE (reference sequence). The CDR3 sequence: CASSPIGTGYNSYEQYF. The DNA for the CDR3 is TGTGCCAGCAGCCCTATCGGTACAGGGTACAACTCCTACGAGCAGTACTTC.

This rearrangement joins TRBV19 to TRBJ2-2; D unclear. Germline V lookup: CDR1 LNHDA, CDR2 SQIVND (reference sequence). This CDR3 has 14 amino acids. V dropped 0 bases and J dropped 6 bases, with 8 bases sitting between them. The CDR3 DNA reads TGTGCCAGTAGTATAGAGGAGCCCCCCGGGGAGCTGTTTTTT. Residues: CASSIEEPPGELFF.

This clone was seen only a few times. The chain has TRBV30 and TRBJ1-5, with D maybe TRBD1 (6 bases). Germline V gives CDR1 GTSNPN, CDR2 SVGIG (reference sequence). The CDR3 extends over 13 amino acids. V dropped 3 bases and J dropped 3 bases, with 9 bases sitting between them. As DNA, the CDR3 is TGTGCCTGGAGCCGGACAGACAATCAGCCCCAGCATTTT. Translated: CAWSRTDNQPQHF.

J is TRBJ2-7 and V is TRBV28, with 7 bases identical to TRBD1. The CDR3 consists of 14 residues. Germline assignment: CDR1 MDHEN and CDR2 SYDVKM. Losses at the gene ends were 10 bases for V and 12 bases for J; bases not matched to a gene: 21. CDR3: CATSGRGQAELRYF. CDR3 DNA sequence: TGTGCCACCTCTGGGCGCGGACAGGCCGAATTACGGTACTTC. Combining the CDR3 with reference TRBV28 and TRBJ2-7 gives the whole variable domain DVKVTQSSRYLVKRTGEKVFLECVQDMDHENMFWYRQDPGLGLRLIYFSYDVKMKEKGDIPEGYSVSREKKERFSLILESASTNQTSMYLCATSGRGQAELRYFGPGTRLTVT.

This clone was seen only once. The V gene is TRBV2, the J gene TRBJ2-5; D remains ambiguous. The V gene lost 1 base and the J gene lost 4 bases, with 10 bases spanning the gap. CDR1 is SNHLY, CDR2 FYNNEI, per germline. The CDR3 extends over 14 amino acids. Here the CDR3 DNA reads TGTGCCAGCAGTGAAGGGCAAGCGAGAGAGACCCAGTACTTC. It yields the protein CASSEGQARETQYF. Full variable domain (missing parts from reference TRBV2 and TRBJ2-5): EPEVTQTPSHQVTQMGQEVILRCVPISNHLYFYWYRQILGQKVEFLVSFYNNEISEKSEIFDDQFSVERPDGSNFTLKIRSTKLEDSAMYFCASSEGQARETQYFGPGTRLLVL.

The sample holds one count of this clone. The CDR3 DNA reads as TGTGCCAGTAGTCTCCTCCAACCGGGACAGGCCGGTGAAAAACTGTTTTTT. Its translation is CASSLLQPGQAGEKLFF. The gene calls are TRBV19 and TRBJ1-4; 8 bases are shared with TRBD1. The CDR3 consists of 17 residues. The V gene's germline CDR1 is LNHDA and CDR2 SQIVND (reference sequence). The junction had 15 bases not matched to a gene; V was cut back by 5 bases and J by 7 bases.

The V gene is TRBV7-7, the J gene TRBJ2-5, with D possibly TRBD1 on 6 matching bases. CDR1 and CDR2 (germline): SSHAT, FNYEAQ (reference sequence). V gave up 5 bases and J gave up 2 bases, with 21 bases separating them. This CDR3 has 17 residues. DNA for the CDR3: TGTGCCAGCAGCAGCTTTAGACACCCTGACAGGCAAGAGACCCAGTACTTC. Its protein product is CASSSFRHPDRQETQYF.

The gene calls are TRBV7-2 and TRBJ2-2, with 9 bases matching TRBD1. Germline trimming cut 5 bases from V and 5 bases from J; bases unmatched to any gene: 6. This CDR3 has 15 residues. CDR1 SGHTA and CDR2 FQGNSA come from the germline V gene. CDR3 in amino acids: CASSPRTGATGELFF. CDR3 sequence (DNA): TGTGCCAGCAGCCCACGGACAGGGGCGACCGGGGAGCTGTTTTTT.

The rearrangement joins TRBV11-3 to TRBJ2-3; 12 bases agree with TRBD2. V dropped 4 bases and J dropped 4; count of bases not matched to a gene: 6. This CDR3 is 16 amino acids long. Per the germline V gene, CDR1 is SGHNT and CDR2 is YENEEA. The chain's CDR3 is CASSYGLAGFSDTQYF. CDR3 in DNA: TGTGCCAGCAGCTACGGACTAGCGGGATTCTCAGATACGCAGTATTTT.

The CDR3 loop reads CASSPQGTYTEEQYF. CDR3 nucleotides: TGCGCCAGCAGCCCGCAAGGGACATATACGGAAGAGCAGTACTTC. The chain joins TRBV5-1 to TRBJ2-7, with a weak D call TRBD1 (6 bases). With 4 bases removed from V and 7 bases from J, the gap between germline ends came to 21 bases. Germline CDR1 is SGHRS and CDR2 is YFSETQ. The CDR3 has 15 residues.

This clone was detected only a few times. The chain is built from TRBV4-1 and TRBJ2-7; 11 nucleotides match TRBD2. This CDR3 region has 17 residues. The J segment lost 2 bases and the V segment lost 1 base, leaving 7 bases of the junction unmatched. Germline V gene data show CDR1 as MGHRA and CDR2 as YSYEKL. This CDR3 reads CASSQVGTSGSPYEQYF. The CDR3 DNA follows: TGCGCCAGCAGCCAAGTGGGGACTAGCGGATCTCCCTACGAGCAGTACTTC.

The CDR3 region is CASVLGGTDTQYF. Written as DNA, the CDR3 is TGTGCCAGCGTCCTAGGGGGCACAGATACGCAGTATTTT. This chain joins TRBV28 and TRBJ2-3; TRBD1 might be the D (5 bases). This CDR3 contains 13 residues. The V end was cut by 8 bases, the J end by 1 base, with 10 bases between. Germline values: CDR1 MDHEN, CDR2 SYDVKM.

V usage is TRBV6-1 and J usage is TRBJ2-3, with a possible D match to TRBD2 (6 bases). The CDR3 consists of 14 residues. Trimming stripped 0 bases from V and 5 bases from J, with 9 bases between. The germline gives CDR1 MNHNS, CDR2 SASEGT. The CDR3 reads CASSEARRGDTQYF. The CDR3 region has the DNA TGTGCCAGCAGTGAAGCGCGGCGGGGAGATACGCAGTATTTT.

The V call is TRBV7-9, the J call TRBJ2-4; D is uncertain. Germline V gene sequence: CDR1 SEHNR, CDR2 FQNEAQ (reference sequence). CDR3 size: 13 residues. Trimming shortened V by 1 base and J by 6 bases, and 7 bases separated the two germline ends. CDR3 in DNA: TGTGCCAGCAGCTTAGGCTCAGGAAACATTCAGTACTTC. It yields the protein CASSLGSGNIQYF.

This chain uses TRBV30 with TRBJ1-4, with TRBD1 matching over 9 bases. Germline trimming cut 3 bases from V and 3 bases from J; bases unmatched to any gene: 5. The CDR3 loop spans 15 amino acids. Germline V gene sequence: CDR1 GTSNPN, CDR2 SVGIG (reference sequence). DNA for the CDR3: TGTGCCTGGAGCGAGGACAGGGGAGCTAATGAAAAACTGTTTTTT. As protein: CAWSEDRGANEKLFF.

The chain recombines TRBV11-2 with TRBJ2-7; 8 bases map to TRBD1. Germline loops: CDR1 SGHAT, CDR2 FQNNGV. The CDR3 length is 12 residues. After removal of 5 bases from V and 7 bases from J, the junction contained 4 bases not matched to a gene. CDR3 nucleotides: TGTGCCAGCAGCACTCGGACAGGGGAGCAGTACTTC. Translating it yields CASSTRTGEQYF.

This sequence joins TRBV7-2 and TRBJ2-7; TRBD2 matches 7 bases. J lost 5 bases, V lost 0 bases, and 4 bases had no gene match. The germline CDR1 and CDR2 sequences are SGHTA and FQGNSA. This CDR3 has 14 amino acids. The CDR3 nucleotides read TGTGCCAGCAGCTTAGCGCTGGGAGGGAACGAGCAGTACTTC. Its translation: CASSLALGGNEQYF.

This chain connects TRBV25-1 to TRBJ2-7; no reliable D call. Germline CDR1 is MGHDK and CDR2 is SYGVNS. Trimming stripped 4 bases from V and 7 bases from J, with 14 bases between. The CDR3 is 13 amino acids. CDR3 amino acids: CASSALGPWEQYF. The CDR3 bases are TGTGCCAGCAGTGCCCTGGGCCCCTGGGAGCAGTACTTC.